Here is one T cell receptor (beta chain) with its context. From germline, CDR1 is MNHNY and CDR2 SVGAGI (reference sequence). Trimming removed 2 bases from V and 6 bases from J, with 17 bases in between. This CDR3 is 15 amino acids long. This sample stems from a study of blood T cell repertoires in COVID-19. Study-level background: The samples span acute and convalescent COVID-19 from the United States, Italy and Spain. From T cells, B-cell-depleted T cells, or PBMCs came the material, which was cDNA or gDNA.

Study processing details: Using reference gene primer amplification, nucleated cell counts were estimated. Clones were sequenced by immunoSEQ multiplex PCR, and TCRdb holds only the in-frame ones, with some missing. V and J calls and clone size are as listed in that table; D and trimming were resolved from the DNA. This sample yields about 59,000 clones, of which around 87% are seen a single time; about 7% belongs to the top ten. Sequencing was done on a sample of peripheral blood. The clonotype comes from a man between 60 and 75 years old with active or convalescent COVID-19. The chain recombines TRBV6-6 with TRBJ2-7; no firm D call. This CDR3 reads CASSYPYAPPPEQYF. DNA of the CDR3: TGTGCCAGCAGTTACCCCTACGCCCCGCCCCCCGAGCAGTACTTC.